A selection of T cell receptor beta chains follows, all from one sample in a study of beta chain features in type 1 diabetes. Clones were sequenced by immunoSEQ multiplex PCR, and TCRdb holds only the in-frame ones, with some missing. The repertoire holds 200,000 to 250,000 clones, with 27% as singletons. Sequencing was performed on central memory CD4+ T cells from blood. All receptors come from a man between 25 and 39 years old in good health. Both conserved end residues are part of each CDR3.

j_gene,len,v_gene,CDR3aa
TRBJ1-3,13,TRBV30,CAWSVGPGNTIYF
TRBJ2-5,14,TRBV29-1,CSVGISGGPETQYF
TRBJ2-3,14,TRBV27,CASSRGETTDTQYF
TRBJ2-6,17,TRBV10-3,CAISESDRTPGANVLTF
TRBJ2-2,13,TRBV28,CASSNRVTGELFF
TRBJ1-6,14,TRBV19,CASREQGGGSPLHF
TRBJ1-1,12,TRBV10-3,CAIRPSGGAAFF
TRBJ2-5,13,TRBV19,CATRQGLQETQYF
TRBJ1-1,13,TRBV7-9,CASSIQGVSEAFF
TRBJ2-6,17,TRBV2,CASSGSGRGSGANVLTF
TRBJ2-7,13,TRBV5-5,CASSLVAEYEQYF
TRBJ2-5,14,TRBV29-1,CSALSRGGQETQYF
TRBJ1-5,14,TRBV28,CASSFKTARQPQHF
TRBJ2-2,15,TRBV11-2,CASSLLAGWTGELFF
TRBJ2-7,12,TRBV19,CASKGPTYEQYF
TRBJ2-1,14,TRBV28,CASSPGTSGNQQFF
TRBJ2-3,14,TRBV2,CASSEWGRTDTQYF
TRBJ2-5,15,TRBV14,CASSQASGPQETQYF
TRBJ2-3,15,TRBV6-1,CASSANRRGADTQYF
TRBJ2-1,9,TRBV6-4,CASKNEQFF
TRBJ2-1,14,TRBV6-5,CASRRDNALNEQFF
TRBJ1-3,14,TRBV5-4,CASSFGRQGNTIYF
TRBJ2-5,13,TRBV2,CASLRDREETQYF
TRBJ2-5,13,TRBV5-1,CASNTGSQETQYF
TRBJ1-1,13,TRBV30,CAWSVRADTEAFF
TRBJ2-1,11,TRBV29-1,CSVAGHNEQFF
TRBJ1-5,15,TRBV7-8,CASSLERQNNQPQHF
TRBJ2-3,16,TRBV7-2,CASSYEGTTGGDTQYF
TRBJ2-3,13,TRBV7-9,CASSSRGTDTQYF
TRBJ2-7,13,TRBV5-1,CASSLALPYEQYF
TRBJ2-1,15,TRBV7-9,CASSPSGRDYNEQFF
TRBJ2-7,15,TRBV14,CASSIFSGGNYEQYF
TRBJ1-2,13,TRBV19,CASSSAGMSGYTF
TRBJ2-3,12,TRBV29-1,CSVEDGTDTQYF
TRBJ2-3,15,TRBV25-1,CASSDSAEDTDTQYF
TRBJ2-3,14,TRBV7-9,CASSLTTPTDTQYF
TRBJ2-1,11,TRBV28,CASTSRDEQFF
TRBJ2-5,12,TRBV29-1,CSVDTGEETQYF
TRBJ2-7,13,TRBV7-7,CASSLEVYHEQYF
TRBJ1-2,11,TRBV29-1,CSAPGHYGYTF
TRBJ2-1,13,TRBV5-6,CASSSRRSDEQFF
TRBJ1-1,11,TRBV6-6,CASRMNTEAFF
TRBJ2-4,13,TRBV30,CACTGGGTNIQYF
TRBJ2-5,13,TRBV10-3,CAISEGAGETQYF
TRBJ1-4,16,TRBV6-6,CASSLPGQGAREKLFF
TRBJ1-6,16,TRBV9,CASSATTGSPNSPLHF
TRBJ1-6,15,TRBV5-4,CASSSGDRGNSPLHF
TRBJ2-3,14,TRBV7-9,CASSLTSATDTQYF
TRBJ1-5,16,TRBV7-9,CASSLHGTGNNQPQHF
TRBJ2-1,17,TRBV7-2,CASSSDRGLARLNEQFF
TRBJ2-3,16,TRBV5-1,CASSLASGTSTDTQYF
TRBJ1-2,12,TRBV7-9,CASSEAPNGYTF
TRBJ2-1,15,TRBV7-2,CASSLGVAGLREQFF
TRBJ1-1,12,TRBV5-1,CASSYGGTEAFF
TRBJ1-2,15,TRBV5-6,CASSLGAGANYGYTF